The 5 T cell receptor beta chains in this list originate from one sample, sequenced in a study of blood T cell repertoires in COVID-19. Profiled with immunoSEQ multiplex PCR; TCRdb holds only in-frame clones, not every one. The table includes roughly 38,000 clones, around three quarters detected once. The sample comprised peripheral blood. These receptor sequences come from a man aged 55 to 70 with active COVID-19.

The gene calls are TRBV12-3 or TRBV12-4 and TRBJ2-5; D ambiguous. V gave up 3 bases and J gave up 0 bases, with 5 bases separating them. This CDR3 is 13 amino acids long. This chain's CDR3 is CASSFPYQETQYF. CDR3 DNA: TGTGCCAGCAGTTTTCCCTACCAAGAGACCCAGTACTTC.

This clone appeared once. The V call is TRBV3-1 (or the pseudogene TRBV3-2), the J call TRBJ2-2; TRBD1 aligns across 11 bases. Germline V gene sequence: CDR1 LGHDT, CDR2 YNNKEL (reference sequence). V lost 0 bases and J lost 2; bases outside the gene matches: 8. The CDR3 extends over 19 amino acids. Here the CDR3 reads CASSQEIPGQGVNTGELFF. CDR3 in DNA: TGTGCCAGCAGCCAAGAAATTCCGGGACAGGGGGTCAACACCGGGGAGCTGTTTTTT.

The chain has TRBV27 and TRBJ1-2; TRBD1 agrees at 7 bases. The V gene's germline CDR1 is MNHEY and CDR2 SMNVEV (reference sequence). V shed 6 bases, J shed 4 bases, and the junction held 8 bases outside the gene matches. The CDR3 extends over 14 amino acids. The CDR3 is CASSSTGTVYGYTF. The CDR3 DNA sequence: TGTGCCAGCAGCTCCACGGGGACAGTCTATGGCTACACCTTC.

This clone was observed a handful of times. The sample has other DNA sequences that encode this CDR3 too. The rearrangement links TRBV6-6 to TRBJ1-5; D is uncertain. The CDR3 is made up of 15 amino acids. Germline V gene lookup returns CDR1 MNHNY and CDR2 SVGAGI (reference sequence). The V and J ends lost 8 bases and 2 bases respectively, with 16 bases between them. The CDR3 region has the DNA TGTGCCAGCTCGTCCCACGGTGGTGGCAATCAGCCCCAGCATTTT. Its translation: CASSSHGGGNQPQHF.

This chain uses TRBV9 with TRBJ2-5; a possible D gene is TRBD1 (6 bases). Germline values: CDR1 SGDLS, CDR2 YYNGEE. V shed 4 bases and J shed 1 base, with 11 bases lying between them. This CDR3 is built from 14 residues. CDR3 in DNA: TGTGCCAGCAGCCCTGGGGGCCCCCAAGAGACCCAGTACTTC. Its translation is CASSPGGPQETQYF.